This TCR beta chain was found in a study of long-term antiretroviral therapy in people with HIV. Study observations and caveats: Therapy changes, viral resistance and ART adherence were not documented in the available data.

Germline loops: CDR1 SGDLS, CDR2 YYNGEE. Trimming at V came to 0 bases and at J to 8 bases, leaving 5 bases not matched to a gene. The CDR3 runs to 14 residues. With survey level as its setting, the immunoSEQ assay was v3.0. Sequencing used immunoSEQ multiplex PCR; TCRdb keeps in-frame clones, though not all of them. The sample gives some 40,000 clones, roughly 87% of which show up once; 6.2% is in the top ten. Concerning this clone itself: Its target is unknown.

The input for sequencing was unsorted PBMCs, taken 1 year after starting antiretroviral therapy. The V and J genes are TRBV9 and TRBJ2-1, with 7 bases identical to TRBD2. The TCR was taken from a young man with HIV. The CDR3 coding sequence is TGTGCCAGCAGCGTAGCCCCAGCGGGGCATGAGCAGTTCTTC. Translation: CASSVAPAGHEQFF.